This T cell receptor (beta chain) was identified in a study of blood T cells in healthy people across ages. General study results and limits: Lack of knowledge of donor CMV status possibly confounded expanded clonotype changes.

This clonotype was seen only a few times. Its antigen is as yet unknown. The authors ran a second PCR of about 6 to 11 cycles using a sample-barcoded 5' primer and a J-beta primer mix. From the 5' RACE reads, TCRdb called clonotypes with MiXCR, one entry per CDR3 protein. The sample lists 800,000 to 1,000,000 distinct CDR3 sequences, about 44% occurring once. The ends lost 3 bases at V and 5 bases at J; junction bases unmatched: 5. The CDR3 has 14 amino acids. Germline CDR1 and CDR2: MGHDK and SYGVNS. The TCR was taken from a man younger than 40 in good health. This chain connects TRBV25-1 to TRBJ2-5, with TRBD2 matching 8 bases. Source material: blood. CDR3 region: CASSDGLARETQYF. CDR3 nucleotide sequence: TGTGCCAGCAGTGACGGACTAGCTAGGGAGACCCAGTACTTC.